Below, one TCR beta chain is given with its context. Its antigen remains unknown. The source of the sample is a study of shared clonotypes between healthy human individuals. Regarding the study as a whole: Of the naive CD4 clonotypes, roughly 5% were shared across a handful of donors. Clonotypes shared by all four sorted-subset donors had higher generation probabilities than non-shared clonotypes. Specimens sampled were limited to blood, with tissue repertoires likely differing.

Generated by immunoSEQ multiplex PCR, the TCRdb table keeps only in-frame clones and is missing some. Among some 700,000 clones listed, less than 95% were seen once. V dropped 5 bases and J dropped 1 base, with 9 bases sitting between them. The CDR3 is 13 residues long. Per the germline V gene, CDR1 is LNHDA and CDR2 is SQIVND (reference sequence). Specimen: memory CD8+ T cells from PBMCs. Subset in this sample: CD45RO+ cells pooled with CCR7-negative TemRA cells. The sequence was collected from a young man in good health. Some clones in this sample may be carry-over from other donors' samples. The chain employs TRBV19 and TRBJ2-7; D not certain. CDR3 residues: CASSPTPSYEQYF. The CDR3 nucleotides read TGTGCCAGTAGTCCGACACCTTCCTACGAGCAGTACTTC.